This is a list of T cell receptor beta chains from one sample in a study of PD-L1 blockade in urothelial cancer. Only in-frame clones appear in the TCRdb table, and some are missing; sequencing was by immunoSEQ multiplex PCR. The sample consists of 50,000 or so clones, about 86% of them appearing once. The sample in question was PBMCs, obtained around atezolizumab (anti-PD-L1) treatment. All receptors derive from a man in his sixties with urothelial cancer. CDR3s include the opening cysteine and the closing phenylalanine or tryptophan. The D gene is left open where the match is weak. Clone size is stated in some rows and not others, as once, few, many or a class when expanded.

V gene: TRBV6-5
J gene: TRBJ1-1
clone size: few
D gene: TRBD1
CDR3 DNA: TGTGCCAGCAGTTTCGGACAGGTGAACACTGAAGCTTTCTTT
CDR3 protein: CASSFGQVNTEAFF

V gene: TRBV7-2
J gene: TRBJ2-1
clone size: few
D gene: TRBD1
CDR3 DNA: TGTGCCAGCAGTACTGGGACAGGATCCTCCTACAATGAGCAGTTCTTC
CDR3 protein: CASSTGTGSSYNEQFF

V gene: TRBV7-9
J gene: TRBJ2-7
clone size: .
D gene: .
CDR3 DNA: TGTGCCAGCAGCTCGCTACTACAGGGAGTCGAGCAGTACTTC
CDR3 protein: CASSSLLQGVEQYF

V gene: TRBV19
J gene: TRBJ1-5
clone size: .
D gene: .
CDR3 DNA: TGTGCCAGTAGCCCGGGACAACCGGGGGGACATCAGCCCCAGCATTTT
CDR3 protein: CASSPGQPGGHQPQHF

V gene: TRBV6-1
J gene: TRBJ2-7
clone size: .
D gene: .
CDR3 DNA: TGTGCCAGCAGTGAATCATGGGGCGCTGGTGAGCAGTACTTC
CDR3 protein: CASSESWGAGEQYF

V gene: TRBV29-1
J gene: TRBJ1-1
clone size: .
D gene: .
CDR3 DNA: TGCAGCGCATTACAGACGAACACTGAAGCTTTCTTT
CDR3 protein: CSALQTNTEAFF

V gene: TRBV30
J gene: TRBJ2-2
clone size: .
D gene: .
CDR3 DNA: TGTGCCTGGAGGGCAGCGAACACCGGGGAGCTGTTTTTT
CDR3 protein: CAWRAANTGELFF

V gene: TRBV6-1
J gene: TRBJ1-3
clone size: .
D gene: TRBD1
CDR3 DNA: TGTGCCAGCATTGACCCGGGACAGGGCTCTGGAAACACCATATATTTT
CDR3 protein: CASIDPGQGSGNTIYF

V gene: TRBV19
J gene: TRBJ2-7
clone size: .
D gene: TRBD1
CDR3 DNA: TGTGCCAGTAGTGTGGACAGGGCCCGCTCCTACGAGCAGTACTTC
CDR3 protein: CASSVDRARSYEQYF

V gene: TRBV18
J gene: TRBJ2-3
clone size: few
D gene: .
CDR3 DNA: TGTGCCAGCTCAGCATCGCAGGGAACCGGCCCAGATACGCAGTATTTT
CDR3 protein: CASSASQGTGPDTQYF

V gene: TRBV5-6
J gene: TRBJ1-6
clone size: few
D gene: .
CDR3 DNA: TGTGCCAGCAGCCCAAGATGGGGGCAGGGTTCACCCCTCCACTTT
CDR3 protein: CASSPRWGQGSPLHF

V gene: TRBV18
J gene: TRBJ1-1
clone size: .
D gene: TRBD1
CDR3 DNA: TGTGCCAGCTCACTAGAGACAGGGAGTCGGACTGAAGCTTTCTTT
CDR3 protein: CASSLETGSRTEAFF

V gene: TRBV11-1
J gene: TRBJ2-7
clone size: .
D gene: .
CDR3 DNA: TGTGCCAGCAGCTTAGCTTCCAGGGGCCGCAGGGACTACGAGCAGTACTTC
CDR3 protein: CASSLASRGRRDYEQYF

V gene: TRBV18
J gene: TRBJ1-5
clone size: once
D gene: .
CDR3 DNA: TGTGCCAGCTCACCGGATCGGGGGAGCAATCAGCCCCAGCATTTT
CDR3 protein: CASSPDRGSNQPQHF

V gene: TRBV7-3
J gene: TRBJ2-3
clone size: .
D gene: TRBD2
CDR3 DNA: TGTGCCAGCAGCTTGCTAGCGGGGGGTCCTAGCACAGATACGCAGTATTTT
CDR3 protein: CASSLLAGGPSTDTQYF

V gene: TRBV11-2
J gene: TRBJ1-5
clone size: .
D gene: .
CDR3 DNA: TGTGCCAGCAGCTTAATAATCGATCAGCCCCAGCATTTT
CDR3 protein: CASSLIIDQPQHF

V gene: TRBV7-8
J gene: TRBJ2-5
clone size: .
D gene: .
CDR3 DNA: TGTGCCAGCAGAAGGGGTCCCTTCCAAGAGACCCAGTACTTC
CDR3 protein: CASRRGPFQETQYF